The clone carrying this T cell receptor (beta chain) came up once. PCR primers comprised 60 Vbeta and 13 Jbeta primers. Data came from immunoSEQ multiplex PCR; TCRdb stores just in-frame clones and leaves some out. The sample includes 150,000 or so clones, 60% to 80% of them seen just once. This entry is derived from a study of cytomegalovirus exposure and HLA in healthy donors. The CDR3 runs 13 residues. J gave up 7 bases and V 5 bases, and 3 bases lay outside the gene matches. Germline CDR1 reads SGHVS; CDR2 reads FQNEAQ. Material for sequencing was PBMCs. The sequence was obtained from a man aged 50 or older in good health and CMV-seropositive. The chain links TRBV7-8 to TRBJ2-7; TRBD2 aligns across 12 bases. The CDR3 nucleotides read TGTGCCAGCAGCCGAGGACTAGCGGGAGAGCAGTACTTC. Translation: CASSRGLAGEQYF.